This TCR beta chain derives from a study of blood T cell repertoires in COVID-19. Looking at the study overall: Whether acute or convalescent, the COVID-19 samples came from the United States, Italy and Spain. The analysed material was cDNA or gDNA that came from T cells, B-cell-depleted T cells, or PBMCs.

This CDR3 is built from 16 residues. The germline CDR1 and CDR2 sequences are LGHDT and YNNKEL (reference sequence). Trimming stripped 1 base from V and 0 bases from J, with 12 bases between. In the original analysis: Counts of nucleated cells, estimated from reference gene primer amplification, were obtained. Libraries were prepared by immunoSEQ multiplex PCR; TCRdb keeps only in-frame clonotypes and omits some of them. Clone size and the V and J calls come from that table; the DNA yielded D and trimming. The table records about 89,000 clones, about 85% of them present only once. The TCR was taken from a woman aged 80 or older with acute or convalescent COVID-19. The specimen was peripheral blood. This chain links TRBV3-1 (or the pseudogene TRBV3-2) with TRBJ1-1; possibly TRBD1 for D (6 bases). CDR3 sequence: CASSQGSQGMNTEAFF. As DNA, the CDR3 is TGTGCCAGCAGCCAAGGTAGCCAGGGGATGAACACTGAAGCTTTCTTT.